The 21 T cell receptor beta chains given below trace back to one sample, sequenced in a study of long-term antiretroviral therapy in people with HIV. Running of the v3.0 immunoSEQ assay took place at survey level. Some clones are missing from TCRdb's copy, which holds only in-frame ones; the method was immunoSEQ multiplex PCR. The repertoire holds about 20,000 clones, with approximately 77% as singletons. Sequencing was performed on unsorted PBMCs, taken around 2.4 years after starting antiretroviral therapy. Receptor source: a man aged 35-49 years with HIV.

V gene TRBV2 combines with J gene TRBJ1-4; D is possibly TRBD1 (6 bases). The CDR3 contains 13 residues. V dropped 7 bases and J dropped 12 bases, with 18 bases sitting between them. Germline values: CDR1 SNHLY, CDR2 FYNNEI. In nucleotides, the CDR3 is TGTGCCAGCAAAGGGGGGAACGGGGTGGAACTGTTTTTT. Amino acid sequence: CASKGGNGVELFF.

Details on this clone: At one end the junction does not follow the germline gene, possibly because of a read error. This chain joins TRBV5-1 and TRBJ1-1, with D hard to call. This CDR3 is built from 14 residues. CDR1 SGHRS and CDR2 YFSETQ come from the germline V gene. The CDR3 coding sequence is TGCGCCAGCAGCTTGGTTCGTGGGAACGCTGAAGCTTTCTTT. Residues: CASSLVRGNAEAFF.

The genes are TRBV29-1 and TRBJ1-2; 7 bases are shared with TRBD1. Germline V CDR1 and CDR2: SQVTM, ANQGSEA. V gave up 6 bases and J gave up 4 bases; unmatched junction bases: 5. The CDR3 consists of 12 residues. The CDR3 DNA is TGCAGCGTGGAGACAGGGACCTATGGCTACACCTTC. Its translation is CSVETGTYGYTF.

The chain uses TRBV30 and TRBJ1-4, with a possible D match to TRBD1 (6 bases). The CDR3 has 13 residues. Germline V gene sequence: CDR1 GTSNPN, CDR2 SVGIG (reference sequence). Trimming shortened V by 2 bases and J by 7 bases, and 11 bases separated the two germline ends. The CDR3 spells CAWSTGQLEKLFF. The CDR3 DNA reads TGTGCCTGGAGTACTGGACAGCTTGAAAAACTGTTTTTT.

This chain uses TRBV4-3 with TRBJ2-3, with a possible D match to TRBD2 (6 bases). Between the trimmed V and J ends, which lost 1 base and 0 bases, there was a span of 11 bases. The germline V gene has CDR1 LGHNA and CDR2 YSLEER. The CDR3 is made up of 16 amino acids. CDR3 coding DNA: TGCGCCAGCAGCCAAGGCGGGGAGCGTAGCACAGATACGCAGTATTTT. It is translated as CASSQGGERSTDTQYF.

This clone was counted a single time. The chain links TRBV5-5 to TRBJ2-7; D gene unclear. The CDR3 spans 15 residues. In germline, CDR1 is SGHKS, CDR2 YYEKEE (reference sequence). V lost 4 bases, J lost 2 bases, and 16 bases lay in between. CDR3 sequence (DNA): TGTGCCAGCAGCCCTCGGGCCCTAGAACCCTACGAGCAGTACTTC. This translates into CASSPRALEPYEQYF.

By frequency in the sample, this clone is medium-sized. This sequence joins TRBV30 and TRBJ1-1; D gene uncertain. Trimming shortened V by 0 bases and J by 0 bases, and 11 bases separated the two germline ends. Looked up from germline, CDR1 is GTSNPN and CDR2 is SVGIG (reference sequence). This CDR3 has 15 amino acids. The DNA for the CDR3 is TGTGCCTGGAGTGTCCAGGTCCTCATGAACACTGAAGCTTTCTTT. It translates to CAWSVQVLMNTEAFF.

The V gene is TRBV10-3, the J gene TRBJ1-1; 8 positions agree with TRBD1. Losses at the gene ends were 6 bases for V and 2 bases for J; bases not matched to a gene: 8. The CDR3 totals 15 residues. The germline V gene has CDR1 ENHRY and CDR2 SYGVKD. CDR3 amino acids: CAIREHGQGNTEAFF. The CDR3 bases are TGTGCCATCAGGGAACACGGACAGGGTAACACTGAAGCTTTCTTT.

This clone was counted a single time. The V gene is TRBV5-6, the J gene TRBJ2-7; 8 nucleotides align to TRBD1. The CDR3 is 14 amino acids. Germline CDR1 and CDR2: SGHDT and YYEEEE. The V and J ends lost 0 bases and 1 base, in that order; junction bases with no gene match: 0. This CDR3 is CASSLGQGSYEQYF. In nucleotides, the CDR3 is TGTGCCAGCAGCTTGGGACAGGGGTCCTACGAGCAGTACTTC.

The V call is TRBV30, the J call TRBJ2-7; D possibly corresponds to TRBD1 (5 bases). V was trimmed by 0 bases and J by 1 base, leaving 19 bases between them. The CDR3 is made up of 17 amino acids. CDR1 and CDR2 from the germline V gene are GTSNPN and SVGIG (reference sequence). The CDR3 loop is CAWSVRKGLLRSYEQYF. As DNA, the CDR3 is TGTGCCTGGAGTGTCCGGAAGGGGCTTCTACGATCCTACGAGCAGTACTTC.

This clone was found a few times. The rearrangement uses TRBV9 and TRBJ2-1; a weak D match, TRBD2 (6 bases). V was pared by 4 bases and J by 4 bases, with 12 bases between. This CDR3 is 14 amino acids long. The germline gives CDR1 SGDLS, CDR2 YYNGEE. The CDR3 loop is CASSLGTSYNEQFF. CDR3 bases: TGTGCCAGCAGCCTCGGGACTTCTTACAATGAGCAGTTCTTC.

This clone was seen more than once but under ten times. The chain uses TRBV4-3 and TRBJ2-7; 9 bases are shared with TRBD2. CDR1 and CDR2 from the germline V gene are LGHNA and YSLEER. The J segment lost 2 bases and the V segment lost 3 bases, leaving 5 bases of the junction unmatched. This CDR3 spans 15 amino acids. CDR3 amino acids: CASSQRTSATYEQYF. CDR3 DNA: TGCGCCAGCAGCCAGCGGACTAGCGCCACCTACGAGCAGTACTTC.

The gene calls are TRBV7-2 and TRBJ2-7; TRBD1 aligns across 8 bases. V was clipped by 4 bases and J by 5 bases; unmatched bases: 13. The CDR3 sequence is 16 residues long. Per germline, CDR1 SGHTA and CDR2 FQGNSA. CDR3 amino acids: CASSSVGGQVLHEQYF. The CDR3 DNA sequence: TGTGCCAGCAGCTCCGTGGGGGGACAGGTTCTCCACGAGCAGTACTTC.

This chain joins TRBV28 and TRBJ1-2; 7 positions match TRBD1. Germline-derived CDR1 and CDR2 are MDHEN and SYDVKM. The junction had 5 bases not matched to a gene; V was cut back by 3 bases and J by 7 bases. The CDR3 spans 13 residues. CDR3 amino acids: CASSFYAGGGYTF. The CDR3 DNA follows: TGTGCCAGCAGTTTCTATGCAGGGGGTGGCTACACCTTC.

DNA for the CDR3: TGCGCCAGCAGCTCGAGGAGGGGGTCAGATACGCAGTATTTT. It is translated as CASSSRRGSDTQYF. V is TRBV5-1 and J is TRBJ2-3; the D gene could be TRBD1 or TRBD2 (6 bases each). There are 14 residues in the CDR3. Trimming took off 3 bases at V and 4 bases at J, with 12 bases between the two ends. Germline loops: CDR1 SGHRS, CDR2 YFSETQ.

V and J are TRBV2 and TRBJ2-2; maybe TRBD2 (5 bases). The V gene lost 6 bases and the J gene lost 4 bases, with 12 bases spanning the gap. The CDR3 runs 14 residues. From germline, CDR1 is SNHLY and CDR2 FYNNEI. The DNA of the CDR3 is TGTGCCAGCAGGAGGGAAGGGAGCACCGGGGAGCTGTTTTTT. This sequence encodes CASRREGSTGELFF.

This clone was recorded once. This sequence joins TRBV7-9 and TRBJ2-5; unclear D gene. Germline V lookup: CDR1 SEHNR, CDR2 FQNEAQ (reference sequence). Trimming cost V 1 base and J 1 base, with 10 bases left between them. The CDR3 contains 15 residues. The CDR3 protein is CASSLVNLGQETQYF. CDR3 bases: TGTGCCAGCAGCTTAGTTAACTTAGGCCAAGAGACCCAGTACTTC. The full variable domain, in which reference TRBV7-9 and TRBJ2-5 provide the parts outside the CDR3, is DTGVSQNPRHKITKRGQNVTFRCDPISEHNRLYWYRQTLGQGPEFLTYFQNEAQLEKSRLLSDRFSAERPKGSFSTLEIQRTEQGDSAMYLCASSLVNLGQETQYFGPGTRLLVL.

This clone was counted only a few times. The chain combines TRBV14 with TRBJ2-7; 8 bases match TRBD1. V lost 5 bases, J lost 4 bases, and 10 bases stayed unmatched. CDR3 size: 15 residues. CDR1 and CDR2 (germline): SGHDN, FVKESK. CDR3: CASSRDVGQAYEQYF. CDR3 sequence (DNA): TGTGCCAGCAGCAGAGATGTGGGACAGGCGTACGAGCAGTACTTC.

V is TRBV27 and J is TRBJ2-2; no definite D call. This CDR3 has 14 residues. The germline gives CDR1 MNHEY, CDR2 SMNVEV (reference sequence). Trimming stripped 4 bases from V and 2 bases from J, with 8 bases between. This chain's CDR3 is CASSYQLNTGELFF. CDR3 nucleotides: TGTGCCAGCAGTTACCAGCTAAACACCGGGGAGCTGTTTTTT.

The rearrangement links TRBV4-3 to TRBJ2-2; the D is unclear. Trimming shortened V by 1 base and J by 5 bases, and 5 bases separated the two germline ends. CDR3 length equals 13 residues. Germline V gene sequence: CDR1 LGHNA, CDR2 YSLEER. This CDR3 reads CASSQGRTGELFF. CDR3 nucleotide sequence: TGCGCCAGCAGCCAAGGCAGGACCGGGGAGCTGTTTTTT.

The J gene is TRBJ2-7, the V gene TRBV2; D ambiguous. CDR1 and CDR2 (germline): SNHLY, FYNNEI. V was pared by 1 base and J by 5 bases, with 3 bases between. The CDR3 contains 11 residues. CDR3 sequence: CASSEGHEQYF. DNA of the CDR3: TGTGCCAGCAGTGAAGGGCACGAGCAGTACTTC.